This TCR beta chain was retrieved from a study of CD8 T cells in ankylosing spondylitis. The CDR3 length is 14 residues. Germline CDR1 reads KGHDR; CDR2 reads SFDVKD. Trimming took 2 bases from V and 8 from J; bases not matched to a gene: 7. General observations from the study: The authors found the disease-linked clones to be CD8+ and relatively rare in peripheral blood. Under 10 highly homologous variants formed a TCR beta motif that appeared characteristic of ankylosing spondylitis blood.

Concerning this clonotype: Its antigen is undetermined.

A single record per CDR3 protein comes from TCRdb applying MiXCR to the 5' RACE reads. The sample includes 400,000 or so distinct CDR3 sequences, approximately 26% of them seen just once. The sequence was collected from a male donor with ankylosing spondylitis. This rearrangement joins TRBV24-1 to TRBJ1-1, with 7 positions matching TRBD1. Sequenced material: blood, either unsorted or a sorted T cell fraction (not recorded which). The CDR3 nucleotides are TGTGCCACCAGTGATTCCAGGGGGTTGGGGGAAGCTTTCTTT. Amino acids: CATSDSRGLGEAFF.